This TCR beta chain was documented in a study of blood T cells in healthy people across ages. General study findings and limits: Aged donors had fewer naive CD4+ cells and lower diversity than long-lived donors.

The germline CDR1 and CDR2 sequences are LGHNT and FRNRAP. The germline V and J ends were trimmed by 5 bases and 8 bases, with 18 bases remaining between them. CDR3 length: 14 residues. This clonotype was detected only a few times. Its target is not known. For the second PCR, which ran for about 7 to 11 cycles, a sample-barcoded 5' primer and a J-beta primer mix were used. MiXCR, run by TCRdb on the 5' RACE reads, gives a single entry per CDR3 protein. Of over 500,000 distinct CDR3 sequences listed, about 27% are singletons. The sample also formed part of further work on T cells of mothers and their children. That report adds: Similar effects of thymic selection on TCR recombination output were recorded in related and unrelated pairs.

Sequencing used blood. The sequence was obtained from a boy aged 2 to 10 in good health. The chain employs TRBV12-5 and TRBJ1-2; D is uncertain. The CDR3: CASGPLSSPRGYTF. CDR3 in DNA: TGTGCTAGTGGTCCCCTGTCCTCCCCGAGGGGCTACACCTTC.